This TCR beta chain was recorded in a study of blood T cells in healthy people across ages. Study conclusions and caveats: Diversity of TCR beta per million T cells declined in a roughly linear way with age.

The CDR3 extends over 18 amino acids. Germline values: CDR1 SGHTA, CDR2 FQGNSA. Trimming cost V 6 bases and J 0 bases; bases outside gene matches: 13. Points on this clonotype: What it binds is unknown.

Combining a sample-barcoded 5' primer with a J-beta primer mix, a second PCR ran for about 7 to 11 cycles. TCRdb processed the 5' RACE reads anew with MiXCR; each CDR3 protein has one entry. The sample holds around 1.5 million distinct CDR3 sequences, roughly 60% seen once. The origin of this receptor is a man younger than 35 in good health. The V call is TRBV7-2, the J call TRBJ2-7; 11 bases align to TRBD2. Sequencing was carried out using blood. CDR3 sequence (DNA): TGTGCCAGCAGATCTACCGGGACTAGCGGAAGGAGCTCCTACGAGCAGTACTTC. Amino acids: CASRSTGTSGRSSYEQYF.